This entry features one TCR beta chain sequence. Which antigen it targets is not known. Within one base of it there is no much larger clone, and no base qualities were kept. Whole blood was collected in K2EDTA tubes by collaborating institutions according to the institutions' own protocols. Collaborator samples were shipped for TCRbeta analysis as frozen whole blood, isolated PBMCs, or DNA extracted from either sample type. TCRbeta CDR3 regions were amplified from genomic DNA using the immunoSEQ Assay, a bias-controlled multiplex PCR. As for how the authors treated the data: The number of nucleated cells in each sample was estimated from the amplification of reference gene primers within the assay. To quantify the absolute abundance of each unique TCRbeta CDR3 rearrangement, sequence reads were collapsed and filtered. For each sample, productive Simpson clonality was calculated by taking the square root of Simpson's diversity index across productive rearrangements. TCRdb took over this immuneACCESS table, retaining in-frame rearrangements with V and J assigned. Such tables are incomplete; in checked studies, under half of the missing clones stem from an unresolved V gene, and the remainder is unexplained. V and J calls and clone size are copied from that table; D and trimming were computed from the DNA. In all, the sample holds fewer than 250,000 clones, and roughly nine tenths of those were seen once. 2% to 2.5% of the sample belongs to the ten largest clones.

Counted from cysteine to phenylalanine, this CDR3 has 15 amino acids. The CDR3 DNA has 45 bases and is translated from base 1. The germline V gene supplies CDR1 MGHRA and CDR2 YSYEKL. Trimming leaves V shorter by 4 bases and J shorter by 1 base, with the junction holding 3 bases beyond the gene matches. The source of the sample is a study of blood T cell repertoires in COVID-19 (dated by TCRdb to the early 2020s). General notes on the study: Samples covering the acute and convalescent phases of COVID-19 were provided by collaborators in the United States, Italy and Spain. The prospective study material was composed of cDNA or gDNA derived from T cells, B-cell-depleted T cells, or PBMCs. The dataset comprised deeply sampled blood TCRbeta repertoires from subjects exposed to, actively infected with, or recovered from COVID-19. The repertoires were released in a freely available public database meant as a resource for research on the immune response to SARS-CoV-2. The samples were drawn from the first 160 participants of the ongoing ImmuneRACE study and from 950 to 1,500 subjects provided by 6 global collaborators. Nearly every sample came with metadata listing a de-identified subject ID, COVID-19 status, age in years and sex. Where HLA class I and class II types were available, the types were taken from metadata supplied by the sample provider, not from assay-based typing. The paper as a whole reports these results and caveats: The amount of clinical and demographic metadata varied by source and participant and was provided uncurated.

The source is a woman aged 45-60 years with acute or convalescent COVID-19. Sequencing was done on a sample of peripheral blood. The chain uses TRBV4-1 and TRBJ2-3, and 9 junction bases match TRBD2. The nucleotides are TGCGCCAGCAGCCTCTTAGCGGGGGGCACAGATACGCAGTATTTT. This gives the protein CASSLLAGGTDTQYF.